Sequencing of this T cell receptor beta chain was carried out in a study of cytomegalovirus exposure and HLA in healthy donors. Study-wide background: Falling in the Caucasian-associated ancestry cluster were roughly 86% of approximately 410 genotyped donors.

CDR1 GTSNPN and CDR2 SVGIG come from the germline V gene (reference sequence). The CDR3 is 14 amino acids. The PCR ran on 60 Vbeta and 13 Jbeta primers. Produced via immunoSEQ multiplex PCR; TCRdb's table is partial and in-frame only. This sample's table has about 51,000 clones. With regard to this clone: The antigen is not known. A junction end diverges from the germline sequence, so it may reflect a read error.

Study-level points and caveats: Later analysis placed DRB1 highest and HLA-C lowest in TCR association rates, which differed by HLA locus. When a later analysis was performed, an Asian-associated ancestry cluster reportedly had fewer N-insertions than the 666-donor mean. The study dropped some indistinguishable V segments, TRBV6-2 and TRBV6-3 among them.

This clonotype originated in a female donor in good health and CMV-seronegative. Sequenced sample: PBMCs. V gene TRBV30 combines with J gene TRBJ1-1; no clear D. For the CDR3, the DNA is TGTGCCTGGCAGACCGGACTTATGAACACTGAAGATTTCTTT. Residues: CAWQTGLMNTEDFF.